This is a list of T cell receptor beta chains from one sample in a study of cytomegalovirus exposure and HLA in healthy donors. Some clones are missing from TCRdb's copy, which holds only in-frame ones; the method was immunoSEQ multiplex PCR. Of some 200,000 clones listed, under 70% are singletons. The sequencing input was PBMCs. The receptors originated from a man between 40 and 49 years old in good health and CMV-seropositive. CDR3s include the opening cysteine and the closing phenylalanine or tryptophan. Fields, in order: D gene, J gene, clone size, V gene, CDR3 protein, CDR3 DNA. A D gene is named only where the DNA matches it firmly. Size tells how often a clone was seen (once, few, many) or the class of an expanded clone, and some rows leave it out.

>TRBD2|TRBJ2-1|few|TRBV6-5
CASSSGTSGSNEQFF
TGTGCCAGCAGTTCCGGGACTAGCGGGTCCAATGAGCAGTTCTTC
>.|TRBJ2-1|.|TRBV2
CASSGTTLNEQFF
TGTGCCAGCAGTGGGACTACACTAAATGAGCAGTTCTTC
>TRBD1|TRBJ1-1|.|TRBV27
CASRQTGQAFNTEAFF
TGTGCCAGCAGGCAAACGGGACAGGCGTTTAACACTGAAGCTTTCTTT
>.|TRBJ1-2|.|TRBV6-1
CASIIAGAYGYTF
TGTGCCAGCATTATCGCCGGAGCCTATGGCTACACCTTC
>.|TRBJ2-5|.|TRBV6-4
CASSAGGGETQYF
TGTGCCAGCAGTGCCGGTGGCGGCGAGACCCAGTACTTC
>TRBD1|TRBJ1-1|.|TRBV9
CASSVGQGDTEAFF
TGTGCCAGCAGCGTAGGACAGGGAGACACTGAAGCTTTCTTT
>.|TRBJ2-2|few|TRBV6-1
CASSALQQGMGELFF
TGTGCCAGCAGTGCCCTACAACAGGGAATGGGGGAGCTGTTTTTT
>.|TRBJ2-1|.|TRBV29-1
CSVARYEQFF
TGCAGCGTGGCGAGGTATGAGCAGTTCTTC
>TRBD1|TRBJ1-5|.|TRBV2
CASSGDRGRGQPQHF
TGTGCCAGCAGTGGCGACAGGGGGCGAGGTCAGCCCCAGCATTTT
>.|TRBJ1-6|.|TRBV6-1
CASSDIPRFSFF
TGTGCCAGCAGTGATATCCCTCGTTTCTCCTTCTTT
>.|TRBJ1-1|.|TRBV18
CASADIRGYTEAFF
TGTGCCAGCGCGGACATACGGGGGTACACTGAAGCTTTCTTT
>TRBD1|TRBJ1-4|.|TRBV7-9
CASSADREGKLFF
TGTGCCAGCAGCGCGGACAGGGAAGGGAAACTGTTTTTT
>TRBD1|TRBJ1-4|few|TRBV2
CASSLRGQGGNANEKLFF
TGTGCCAGCTCCCTTAGGGGACAGGGGGGTAATGCTAATGAAAAACTGTTTTTT
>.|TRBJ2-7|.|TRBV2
CASSGADREFSYEQYF
TGTGCCAGCAGTGGGGCGGACAGAGAATTCTCCTACGAGCAGTACTTC
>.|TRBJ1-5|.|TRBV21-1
CASSKELIQPQHF
TGTGCCAGCAGCAAAGAACTTATCCAGCCCCAGCATTTT
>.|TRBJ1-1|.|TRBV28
CASTPWSDEHAEAFF
TGTGCCAGCACACCTTGGAGTGATGAACACGCTGAAGCTTTCTTT
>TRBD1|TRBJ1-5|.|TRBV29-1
CSVRVGQGGQPQHF
TGCAGCGTGAGGGTTGGACAGGGAGGTCAGCCCCAGCATTTT
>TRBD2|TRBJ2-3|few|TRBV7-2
CASSLALLGGGPYADTQYF
TGTGCCAGCAGCTTAGCCCTCCTCGGGGGGGGGCCCTATGCAGATACGCAGTATTTT
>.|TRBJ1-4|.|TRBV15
CATSRLKGDEKLFF
TGTGCCACCAGCAGGCTCAAAGGGGATGAAAAACTGTTTTTT
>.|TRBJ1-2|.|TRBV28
CASSPPGGYGYTF
TGTGCCAGCAGTCCCCCGGGGGGCTATGGCTACACCTTC
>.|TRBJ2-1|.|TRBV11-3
CASSLVPSNEQFF
TGTGCCAGCAGCTTAGTTCCCAGCAATGAGCAGTTCTTC
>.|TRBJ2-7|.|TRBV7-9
CASSPVPGVGEQYF
TGTGCCAGCAGCCCAGTCCCAGGGGTGGGGGAGCAGTACTTC
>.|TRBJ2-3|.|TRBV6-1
CASSEANSPGRDTQYF
TGTGCCAGCAGTGAAGCGAACTCCCCGGGTAGAGATACGCAGTATTTT
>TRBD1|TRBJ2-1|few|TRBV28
CASRPLGTGLFNEQFF
TGTGCCAGCAGGCCCCTCGGGACAGGGTTATTCAATGAGCAGTTCTTC
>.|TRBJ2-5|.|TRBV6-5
CASSRRDQETQYF
TGTGCCAGCAGCCGGCGGGACCAAGAGACCCAGTACTTC
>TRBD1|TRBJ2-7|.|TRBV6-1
CASSEALWSRGREQYF
TGTGCCAGCAGTGAAGCGCTTTGGTCGAGGGGGCGAGAGCAGTACTTC
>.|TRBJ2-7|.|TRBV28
CASSSIGDPVEQYF
TGTGCCAGCAGTTCCATAGGGGATCCCGTCGAGCAGTACTTC
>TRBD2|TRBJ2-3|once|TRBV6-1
CASSEGRGGAVTDTQYF
TGTGCCAGCAGTGAAGGACGCGGGGGGGCGGTGACAGATACGCAGTATTTT
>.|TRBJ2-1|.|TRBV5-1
CASSFLTAYNEQFF
TGCGCCAGCAGCTTCCTAACAGCATACAATGAGCAGTTCTTC
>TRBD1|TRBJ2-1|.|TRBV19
CASSIELAGGPNEQFF
TGTGCCAGTAGTATAGAGTTGGCAGGGGGTCCCAATGAGCAGTTCTTC
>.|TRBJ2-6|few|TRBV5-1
CASSLSGDVWGANVLTF
TGCGCCAGCAGCTTATCAGGGGACGTGTGGGGGGCCAACGTCCTGACTTTC
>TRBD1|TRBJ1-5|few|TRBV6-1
CASSGPGGQGNQPQHF
TGTGCCAGCAGTGGGCCCGGGGGACAGGGCAATCAGCCCCAGCATTTT
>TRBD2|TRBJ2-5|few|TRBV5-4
CASSLGGGYQETQYF
TGTGCCAGCAGCTTGGGCGGGGGGTACCAAGAGACCCAGTACTTC
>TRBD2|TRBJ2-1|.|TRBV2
CASSRVGRTSGGHNEQFF
TGTGCCAGCAGCCGCGTTGGGAGGACTAGCGGGGGACACAATGAGCAGTTCTTC
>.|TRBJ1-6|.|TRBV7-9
CASSRENSPLHF
TGTGCCAGCAGCCGAGAAAATTCACCCCTCCACTTT
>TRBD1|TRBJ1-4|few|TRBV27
CASRALGGENEKLFF
TGTGCCAGCAGGGCTTTAGGGGGCGAGAATGAAAAACTGTTTTTT
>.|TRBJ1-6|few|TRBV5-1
CASSSEQPPPLHF
TGCGCCAGCAGCTCTGAACAGCCCCCACCCCTCCACTTT
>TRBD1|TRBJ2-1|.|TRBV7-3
CASSQRDSSYNEQFF
TGTGCCAGCAGCCAACGGGACAGCAGCTACAATGAGCAGTTCTTC
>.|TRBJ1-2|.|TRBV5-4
CASSLEQGVGGYTF
TGTGCCAGCAGCTTGGAACAGGGTGTGGGGGGCTACACCTTC
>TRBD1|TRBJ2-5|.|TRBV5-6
CASSWWGQGEETQYF
TGTGCCAGCAGCTGGTGGGGACAGGGAGAAGAGACCCAGTACTTC
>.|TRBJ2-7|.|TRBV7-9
CASSSWDTADEQYF
TGTGCCAGCAGCTCCTGGGACACCGCGGACGAGCAGTACTTC